This TCR beta chain was identified during a study of cytomegalovirus exposure and HLA in healthy donors. Broader study findings: In vitro experiments confirmed that a few CMV-associated chains were specific for CMV antigens. The study put about 180 TCR beta chains on its list as cytomegalovirus-associated.

Note on this clone: Its antigen is still unknown.

Trimming cost V 1 base and J 5 bases, with 5 bases left between them. Germline values: CDR1 SGDLS, CDR2 YYNGEE. The CDR3 consists of 12 residues. This table comes from immunoSEQ multiplex PCR, and its TCRdb copy is limited to in-frame clones, with some not included. This sample has 150,000 to 200,000 clones, with 86% found just once. This sequence was found in a young man in good health and CMV-seropositive. Input material: PBMCs. The J gene is TRBJ2-3, the V gene TRBV9, with TRBD2 as a possible D gene (5 bases). The CDR3 nucleotides read TGTGCCAGCAGCGTACGGGGAGATACGCAGTATTTT. This translates into CASSVRGDTQYF.